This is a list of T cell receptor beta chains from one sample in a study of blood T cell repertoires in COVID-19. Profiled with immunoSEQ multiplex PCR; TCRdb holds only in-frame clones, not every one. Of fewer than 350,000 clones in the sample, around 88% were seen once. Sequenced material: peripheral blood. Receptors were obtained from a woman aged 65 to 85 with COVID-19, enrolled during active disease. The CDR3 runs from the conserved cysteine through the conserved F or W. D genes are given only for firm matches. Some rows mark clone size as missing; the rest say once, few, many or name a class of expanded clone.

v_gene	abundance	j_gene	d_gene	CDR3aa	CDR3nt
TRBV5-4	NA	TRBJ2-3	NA	CASSLASGQPTDTQYF	TGTGCCAGCAGCTTGGCCTCCGGACAGCCCACAGATACGCAGTATTTT
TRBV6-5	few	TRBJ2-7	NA	CASSSNYEQYF	TGTGCCAGCAGTTCAAACTACGAGCAGTACTTC
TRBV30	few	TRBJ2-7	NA	CAWTGLTYEQYF	TGTGCCTGGACTGGCTTAACCTACGAGCAGTACTTC
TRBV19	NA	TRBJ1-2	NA	CASSIGRRKEPYGYTF	TGTGCCAGTAGTATAGGGAGACGGAAGGAACCGTATGGCTACACCTTC
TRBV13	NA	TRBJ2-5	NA	CASSLGSVTETQYF	TGTGCCAGCAGCTTAGGCTCGGTCACGGAGACCCAGTACTTC
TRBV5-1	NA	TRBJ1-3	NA	CASSLEGGSGNTIYF	TGCGCCAGCAGCTTGGAAGGAGGATCCGGAAACACCATATATTTT
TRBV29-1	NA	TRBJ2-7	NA	CSVEPQEGYEQYF	TGCAGCGTCGAGCCACAGGAGGGCTACGAGCAGTACTTC
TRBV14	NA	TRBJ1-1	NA	CASSASLGVAGTEAFF	TGTGCCAGCAGCGCCAGCCTCGGGGTGGCCGGCACTGAAGCTTTCTTT
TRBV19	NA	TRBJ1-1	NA	CASSIPGGTEAFF	TGTGCCAGTAGTATTCCGGGGGGCACTGAAGCTTTCTTT
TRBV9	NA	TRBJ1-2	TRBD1	CASSVFPFLDRDYGYTF	TGTGCCAGCAGCGTGTTCCCCTTTCTGGACAGGGACTATGGCTACACCTTC
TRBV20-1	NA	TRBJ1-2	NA	CSAQQRYGYTF	TGCAGTGCCCAACAAAGATATGGCTACACCTTC
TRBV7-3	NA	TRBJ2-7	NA	CASSSGTYTYEQYF	TGTGCCAGCAGCTCCGGGACATACACCTACGAGCAGTACTTC
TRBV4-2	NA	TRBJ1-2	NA	CASSQGIRGSNYGYTF	TGTGCCAGCAGCCAAGGAATTCGGGGTTCTAACTATGGCTACACCTTC
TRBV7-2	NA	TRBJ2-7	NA	CASSLQGGGYEQYF	TGTGCCAGCAGCTTACAAGGGGGGGGCTACGAGCAGTACTTC
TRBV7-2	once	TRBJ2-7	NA	CASSLAVSSYEQYF	TGTGCCAGCAGCTTAGCTGTCTCCTCCTACGAGCAGTACTTC
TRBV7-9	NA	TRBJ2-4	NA	CASSLGIHPEENIQYF	TGTGCCAGCAGCTTAGGGATCCATCCGGAGGAAAACATTCAGTACTTC
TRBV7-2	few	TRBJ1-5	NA	CASSFDSSNQPQHF	TGTGCCAGCAGCTTCGACAGTAGCAATCAGCCCCAGCATTTT
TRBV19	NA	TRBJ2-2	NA	CASKRQVGSTGELFF	TGTGCCAGTAAAAGACAGGTGGGATCCACCGGGGAGCTGTTTTTT
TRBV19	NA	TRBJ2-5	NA	CASSIDPSPETQYF	TGTGCCAGTAGTATAGATCCTAGCCCAGAGACCCAGTACTTC
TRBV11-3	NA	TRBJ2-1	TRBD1	CASSFLTGVGSYNEQFF	TGTGCCAGCAGCTTCCTTACAGGGGTAGGGTCCTACAATGAGCAGTTCTTC
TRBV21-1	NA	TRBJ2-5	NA	CASSKENGGSKETQYF	TGTGCCAGCAGCAAAGAAAACGGGGGGTCCAAAGAGACCCAGTACTTC
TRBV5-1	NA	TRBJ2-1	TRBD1	CASSGGQGSSYNEQFF	TGCGCCAGCAGCGGGGGACAGGGGAGCTCCTACAATGAGCAGTTCTTC
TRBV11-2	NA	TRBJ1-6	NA	CASSLRREGNSPLHF	TGTGCCAGCAGCTTGCGCAGGGAGGGCAATTCACCCCTCCACTTT